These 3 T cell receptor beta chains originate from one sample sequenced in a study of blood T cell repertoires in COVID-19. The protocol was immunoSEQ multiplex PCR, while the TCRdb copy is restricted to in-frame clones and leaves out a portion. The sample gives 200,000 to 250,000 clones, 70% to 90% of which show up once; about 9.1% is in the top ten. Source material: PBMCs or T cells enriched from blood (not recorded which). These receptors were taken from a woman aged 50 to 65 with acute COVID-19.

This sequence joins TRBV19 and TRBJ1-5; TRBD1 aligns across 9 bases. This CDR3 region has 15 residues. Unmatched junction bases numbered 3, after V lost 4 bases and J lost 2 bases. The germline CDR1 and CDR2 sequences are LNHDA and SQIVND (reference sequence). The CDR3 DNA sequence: TGTGCCAGTAGTAGGGGACAGGGAGGCAATCAGCCCCAGCATTTT. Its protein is CASSRGQGGNQPQHF.

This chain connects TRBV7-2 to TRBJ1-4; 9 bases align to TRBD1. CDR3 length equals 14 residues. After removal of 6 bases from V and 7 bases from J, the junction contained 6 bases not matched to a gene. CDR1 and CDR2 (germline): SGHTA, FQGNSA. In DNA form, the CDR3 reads TGTGCCAGCAGTTTTCAACAGGGGGCTGAAAAACTGTTTTTT. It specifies CASSFQQGAEKLFF. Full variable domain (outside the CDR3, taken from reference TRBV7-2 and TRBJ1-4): GAGVSQSPSNKVTEKGKDVELRCDPISGHTALYWYRQSLGQGLEFLIYFQGNSAPDKSGLPSDRFSAERTGGSVSTLTIQRTQQEDSAVYLCASSFQQGAEKLFFGSGTQLSVL.

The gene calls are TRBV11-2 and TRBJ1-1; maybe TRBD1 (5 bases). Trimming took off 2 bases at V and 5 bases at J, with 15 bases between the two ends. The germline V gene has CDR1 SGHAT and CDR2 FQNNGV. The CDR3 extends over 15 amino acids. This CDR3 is CASSLNQRGGTEAFF. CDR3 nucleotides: TGTGCCAGCAGCTTAAACCAAAGGGGAGGGACTGAAGCTTTCTTT.